This is a list of T cell receptor beta chains from one sample in a study of blood T cell repertoires in COVID-19. Profiling relied on immunoSEQ multiplex PCR, and the TCRdb table lists in-frame clones only, not all of them. The sample contains about 88,000 clones, roughly 84% of which appear only once. Sequenced input: peripheral blood. These receptors were obtained from a woman aged 80 or over with acute or convalescent COVID-19. The CDR3 runs from the conserved cysteine through the conserved F or W. The D gene is left open where the match is weak. Some rows mark clone size as missing; the rest say once, few, many or name a class of expanded clone.

D | J | size | V | CDR3 | DNA
. | TRBJ1-6 | . | TRBV30 | CAWQQADNSPLHF | TGTGCCTGGCAACAGGCGGATAATTCACCCCTCCACTTT
. | TRBJ1-6 | . | TRBV7-2 | CASSLAGRGPLTDNSPLHF | TGTGCCAGCAGCTTAGCCGGACGAGGGCCGTTGACCGATAATTCACCCCTCCACTTT
. | TRBJ1-4 | . | TRBV30 | CAWSPLYGRGDGEKLFF | TGTGCCTGGAGTCCTCTTTATGGCCGGGGTGACGGTGAAAAACTGTTTTTT
. | TRBJ1-2 | . | TRBV12-3/TRBV12-4 | CASSFQEGGYTF | TGTGCCAGCAGTTTCCAGGAGGGTGGCTACACCTTC
. | TRBJ1-4 | . | TRBV30 | CAWSVRLINEKLFF | TGTGCCTGGAGTGTACGACTGATCAATGAAAAACTGTTTTTT
. | TRBJ2-3 | . | TRBV5-4 | CASSLVERRGTDTQYF | TGTGCCAGCAGCTTGGTCGAGCGCCGGGGCACAGATACGCAGTATTTT
. | TRBJ1-6 | few | TRBV6-5 | CASRQGIGSPLHF | TGTGCCAGCAGACAGGGCATAGGTTCACCCCTCCACTTT
TRBD2 | TRBJ2-7 | . | TRBV28 | CASRGLTSGEYEQYF | TGTGCCAGCAGGGGACTTACTAGCGGGGAATACGAGCAGTACTTC
. | TRBJ1-1 | once | TRBV28 | CASSLSGTFMNTEAFF | TGTGCCAGCAGTTTATCCGGGACATTCATGAACACTGAAGCTTTCTTT
. | TRBJ1-1 | . | TRBV4-3 | CASSPNGGRFTEAFF | TGCGCCAGCAGCCCCAACGGGGGGCGCTTCACTGAAGCTTTCTTT
TRBD2 | TRBJ2-3 | . | TRBV5-4 | CASRDQRGSTDTQYF | TGTGCCAGCAGAGACCAGCGGGGGTCCACAGATACGCAGTATTTT
TRBD1 | TRBJ1-4 | . | TRBV14 | CASSQTGGVNEKLFF | TGTGCCAGCAGCCAGACAGGGGGCGTTAATGAAAAACTGTTTTTT
. | TRBJ2-7 | . | TRBV7-9 | CASRSGAGGNYEQYF | TGTGCCAGCAGGTCCGGGGCAGGGGGGAACTACGAGCAGTACTTC
TRBD2 | TRBJ2-5 | . | TRBV9 | CASSLSGLAGGETQYF | TGTGCCAGCAGCCTATCAGGACTAGCGGGAGGCGAGACCCAGTACTTC
. | TRBJ2-1 | . | TRBV4-2 | CASSQGQALAYNEQFF | TGTGCCAGCAGCCAAGGACAGGCCCTAGCCTACAATGAGCAGTTCTTC
. | TRBJ1-1 | . | TRBV7-2 | CASSPAGDMNTEAFF | TGTGCCAGCAGCCCCGCCGGGGACATGAACACTGAAGCTTTCTTT
. | TRBJ2-7 | . | TRBV13 | CASSSLQSRQYF | TGTGCCAGCAGCTCACTACAATCGAGGCAGTACTTC
. | TRBJ1-1 | . | TRBV11-2 | CASSWGLEAFF | TGTGCCAGCAGCTGGGGACTTGAAGCTTTCTTT
TRBD1 | TRBJ1-2 | few | TRBV5-1 | CASSSGQGANGYTF | TGCGCCAGCAGCTCGGGACAGGGGGCAAATGGCTACACCTTC
TRBD1 | TRBJ1-6 | . | TRBV7-9 | CASRGQGNNSPLHF | TGTGCCAGCCGGGGACAGGGCAATAATTCACCCCTCCACTTT
TRBD1 | TRBJ1-4 | . | TRBV7-3 | CASSSRQGDGVEKLFF | TGTGCCAGCAGCTCCCGACAGGGGGACGGGGTAGAAAAACTGTTTTTT
TRBD2 | TRBJ2-3 | . | TRBV19 | CASSVLAGGSSTDTQYF | TGTGCCAGTAGTGTGTTAGCGGGGGGGTCTAGCACAGATACGCAGTATTTT
. | TRBJ1-5 | . | TRBV27 | CASSLEGSNQPQHF | TGTGCCAGCAGTTTAGAGGGTAGCAATCAGCCCCAGCATTTT
TRBD1 | TRBJ2-2 | once | TRBV19 | CASSSRTGAPDYTGELFF | TGTGCCAGTAGTTCCCGGACAGGGGCGCCCGATTACACCGGGGAGCTGTTTTTT
. | TRBJ1-2 | few | TRBV13 | CASSVGPSGYTF | TGTGCCAGCAGCGTGGGGCCCAGTGGCTACACCTTC
. | TRBJ2-5 | . | TRBV5-4 | CASTPQGFETQYF | TGTGCCAGCACCCCCCAGGGGTTTGAGACCCAGTACTTC
. | TRBJ2-2 | . | TRBV19 | CASSMRGELFF | TGTGCCAGTAGTATGAGAGGGGAGCTGTTTTTT
TRBD1 | TRBJ2-7 | few | TRBV13 | CASSLEEDRGLSYEQYF | TGTGCCAGCAGCTTAGAGGAGGACAGGGGACTTTCCTACGAGCAGTACTTC
. | TRBJ1-2 | once | TRBV5-5 | CASSFFGRGYTF | TGTGCCAGCAGCTTCTTCGGGAGGGGCTACACCTTC
TRBD1 | TRBJ1-3 | . | TRBV30 | CAWSTGAGGNTIYF | TGTGCCTGGAGTACAGGGGCCGGGGGAAACACCATATATTTT